The next 23 T cell receptor beta chains were all read from a single sample in a study of CD8 T cells in ankylosing spondylitis. TCRdb used MiXCR to reprocess the 5' RACE reads, holding one entry per CDR3 protein. The repertoire has 150,000 to 200,000 distinct CDR3 sequences, about 18% of them found once; the top ten carry roughly 4.5%. The sequenced sample was blood, either unsorted or a sorted T cell fraction (not recorded which). These receptors were taken from a male donor aged 10-35 years with ankylosing spondylitis or in good health (not recorded which).

This clonotype was observed at least ten times. The rearrangement links TRBV24-1 to TRBJ1-2, with no clear D. Germline V gives CDR1 KGHDR, CDR2 SFDVKD. The CDR3 contains 11 residues. V was pared by 5 bases and J by 0 bases, with 0 bases between. The CDR3 reads CATSANYGYTF. The CDR3 DNA is TGTGCCACCAGTGCTAACTATGGCTACACCTTC.

This clonotype was seen at least ten times. The chain recombines TRBV5-6 with TRBJ1-1; maybe TRBD1 (5 bases). The CDR3 consists of 13 residues. From germline, CDR1 is SGHDT and CDR2 YYEEEE. Trimming took 3 bases from V and 10 from J, leaving 16 bases between them. The CDR3 nucleotides read TGTGCCAGCAGCTCTCCCCCCAGGGCGGCAGCTTTCTTT. As protein: CASSSPPRAAAFF. Based on the CDR3 plus reference TRBV5-6 and TRBJ1-1, the full variable domain is DAGVTQSPTHLIKTRGQQVTLRCSPKSGHDTVSWYQQALGQGPQFIFQYYEEEERQRGNFPDRFSGHQFPNYSSELNVNALLLGDSALYLCASSSPPRAAAFFGQGTRLTVV.

This clonotype has at least ten counts. J is TRBJ2-1 and V is TRBV5-1; 10 positions agree with TRBD1. This CDR3 is 15 amino acids long. From germline, CDR1 is SGHRS and CDR2 YFSETQ. V trimming: 0 bases; J trimming: 5 bases; junction bases outside the gene matches: 2. The CDR3 protein is CASSLEDRGDNEQFF. The DNA of the CDR3 is TGCGCCAGCAGCTTGGAGGACAGGGGGGACAATGAGCAGTTCTTC.

This clonotype was detected a few times. The chain has TRBV7-8 and TRBJ2-2, with D hard to call. This CDR3 has 12 residues. Trimming removed 2 bases at V and 11 bases at J, with 9 bases between. Germline V gene data show CDR1 as SGHVS and CDR2 as FQNEAQ. CDR3 region: CASSLLRNELFF. CDR3 in DNA: TGTGCCAGCAGCTTACTCAGGAATGAGCTGTTTTTT.

At least ten counts were recorded for this clonotype. The rearrangement uses TRBV27 and TRBJ2-5; D could derive from TRBD1 or TRBD2 (6 bases each). Per germline, CDR1 MNHEY and CDR2 SMNVEV (reference sequence). Trimming cost V 5 bases and J 5 bases, with 18 bases left between them. This CDR3 is built from 15 residues. In DNA form, the CDR3 reads TGTGCCAGCAGTGGGGGGACAAACCTTCGGGAGACCCAGTACTTC. Translating it yields CASSGGTNLRETQYF.

This clonotype appeared many times. V is TRBV18 and J is TRBJ2-7; D is possibly TRBD1 or TRBD2 (5 bases each). Looked up from germline, CDR1 is KGHSH and CDR2 is LQKENI. The CDR3 length is 15 residues. V was cut by 0 bases and J by 2 bases, with 11 bases left in between. In DNA form, the CDR3 reads TGTGCCAGCTCACCACCGAGGGGACCGACCTACGAGCAGTACTTC. Amino acids: CASSPPRGPTYEQYF.

Many counts were recorded for this clonotype. The chain links TRBV12-3 or TRBV12-4 to TRBJ2-1; TRBD2 matches 10 bases. CDR3 length: 13 amino acids. J lost 9 bases, V lost 5 bases, and 4 bases had no gene match. CDR3 nucleotide sequence: TGTGCCAGCAGTCAAAGCGGGAGGGGTGAGCAGTTCTTC. Residues: CASSQSGRGEQFF.

This clonotype was observed at least ten times. The V and J genes are TRBV20-1 and TRBJ1-6; 7 nucleotides align to TRBD1. The CDR3 extends over 15 amino acids. V shed 3 bases and J 2 bases; nucleotides not matched to a gene: 4. Germline V gives CDR1 DFQATT, CDR2 SNEGSKA (reference sequence). CDR3 in amino acids: CSARTGTAYNSPLHF. The DNA for the CDR3 is TGCAGTGCTAGGACCGGGACAGCCTATAATTCACCCCTCCACTTT.

This clonotype has more than one count but fewer than ten. A much larger clone lies one base from this, so it may be a read error. The chain uses TRBV5-1 and TRBJ1-2; TRBD1 agrees at 9 bases. The germline V gene encodes CDR1 SGHRS and CDR2 YFSETQ. This CDR3 is 14 amino acids long. The CDR3 nucleotides read TGCGCCAGCAGCTTTAGTACAGGGGGCGATGGCTACCCCTTC. Amino acid sequence: CASSFSTGGDGYPF.

The rearrangement links TRBV14 to TRBJ1-3, with D perhaps TRBD1 (6 bases). The CDR3 extends over 16 amino acids. With 0 bases removed from V and 5 bases from J, the gap between germline ends came to 14 bases. Germline assignment: CDR1 SGHDN and CDR2 FVKESK. The CDR3 reads CASSQDGRQGRNTIYF. CDR3 nucleotides: TGTGCCAGCAGCCAAGATGGTCGGCAGGGGAGAAACACCATATATTTT.

This clonotype has ten or more counts. V usage is TRBV18 and J usage is TRBJ2-4, with 11 bases lining up with TRBD2. With V trimmed by 8 bases and J by 2 bases, 5 bases remained unmatched. Germline V gene sequence: CDR1 KGHSH, CDR2 LQKENI. The CDR3 totals 15 residues. The CDR3 sequence is CASRETSGTKNIQYF. CDR3 bases: TGTGCCAGCCGTGAGACTAGCGGGACCAAAAACATTCAGTACTTC.

This clonotype came up many times. This chain links TRBV6-5 with TRBJ1-1, with TRBD1 as a possible D gene (6 bases). CDR1 is MNHEY, CDR2 SVGAGI, per germline. This CDR3 spans 14 amino acids. Trimming pared 0 bases from V and 4 bases from J, leaving 9 bases between. This CDR3 reads CASSYSRGRTEAFF. CDR3 coding DNA: TGTGCCAGCAGTTACTCGCGGGGGCGCACTGAAGCTTTCTTT.

The chain's CDR3 is CASNLRDRVIDEQFF. CDR3 bases: TGTGCCAGCAACCTCCGGGACAGGGTGATCGATGAGCAGTTCTTC. This rearrangement joins TRBV6-2 or TRBV6-3 to TRBJ2-1, with TRBD1 identical over 9 bases. This CDR3 is built from 15 residues. V gave up 7 bases and J gave up 8 bases; unmatched junction bases: 12. CDR1 MNHEY and CDR2 SVGEGT come from the germline V gene.

This clonotype was seen ten or more times. The chain carries TRBV7-6 and TRBJ2-1; D might be TRBD1 (5 bases). Germline V CDR1 and CDR2: SGHVS, FNYEAQ. This CDR3 contains 15 residues. Trimming removed 1 base from V and 8 bases from J, with 15 bases in between. The CDR3 sequence: CASSLGGSESDEQFF. The CDR3 DNA is TGTGCCAGCAGCTTAGGGGGCAGCGAGAGCGATGAGCAGTTCTTC.

This clonotype was seen at least ten times. The chain recombines TRBV27 with TRBJ2-2; 10 bases match TRBD1. This CDR3 spans 17 amino acids. CDR1 and CDR2 (germline): MNHEY, SMNVEV (reference sequence). Trimming removed 4 bases from V and 0 bases from J; junction bases left unmatched: 5. The CDR3 sequence is CASSYETGGPNTGELFF. CDR3 nucleotide sequence: TGTGCCAGCAGTTATGAGACAGGGGGCCCGAACACCGGGGAGCTGTTTTTT.

This clonotype was observed at least ten times. The chain combines TRBV6-5 with TRBJ2-3; 7 bases map to TRBD1. Germline V gives CDR1 MNHEY, CDR2 SVGAGI. Trimming cost V 2 bases and J 2 bases; bases outside gene matches: 4. This CDR3 comprises 15 residues. CDR3 amino acids: CASSYDRAITDTQYF. CDR3 coding DNA: TGTGCCAGCAGTTACGACAGGGCCATCACAGATACGCAGTATTTT.

This clonotype was seen many times. Here the CDR3 reads CASTELGRGDTQYF. The CDR3 nucleotides are TGCGCCAGCACCGAACTAGGGAGGGGAGATACGCAGTATTTT. The chain couples TRBV5-1 to TRBJ2-3; 7 nucleotides line up with TRBD2. Losses at the gene ends were 6 bases for V and 5 bases for J; bases not matched to a gene: 9. Germline V lookup: CDR1 SGHRS, CDR2 YFSETQ. The length of the CDR3 is 14 residues.

In its sample, this clonotype was seen many times. This sequence joins TRBV12-3 or TRBV12-4 and TRBJ1-5; D is unresolved. Trimming shortened V by 3 bases and J by 1 base, and 10 bases separated the two germline ends. The CDR3 totals 15 residues. DNA for the CDR3: TGTGCCAGCAGTTTTACGGAGCCGAGCAATCAGCCCCAGCATTTT. Translating gives CASSFTEPSNQPQHF.

This clonotype was found many times. The chain uses TRBV10-3 and TRBJ1-1; perhaps TRBD1 as D (6 bases). Trimming cost V 8 bases and J 8 bases, with 12 bases left between them. Germline CDR1 ENHRY, CDR2 SYGVKD. CDR3 length: 11 amino acids. In nucleotides, the CDR3 is TGTGCCATCGGGAGGACAGAAGAAGCTTTCTTT. Translation: CAIGRTEEAFF.

The rearrangement joins TRBV10-2 to TRBJ1-1, with a weak D call TRBD1 (6 bases). Trimming cost V 5 bases and J 9 bases, with 16 bases left between them. The CDR3 runs to 13 residues. The V gene's germline CDR1 is WSHSY and CDR2 SAAADI. This chain's CDR3 is CASSRPDQGQAFF. The CDR3 nucleotides read TGCGCCAGCAGTAGACCGGATCAGGGGCAAGCTTTCTTT.

This clonotype showed up many times. V is TRBV10-3 and J is TRBJ2-7; tentatively, D is TRBD2 (6 bases). The germline CDR1 and CDR2 sequences are ENHRY and SYGVKD. The V end lost 2 bases, the J end lost 9 bases, and 14 bases lay between the germline ends. This CDR3 is 13 amino acids long. This CDR3 is CAISEGSGIVQYV. The CDR3 DNA sequence: TGTGCCATCAGTGAGGGTAGCGGCATAGTGCAGTACGTC.

This clonotype was seen ten or more times. The chain links TRBV12-3 or TRBV12-4 to TRBJ2-2; D ambiguous. CDR3 length equals 13 residues. Trimming removed 3 bases at V and 8 bases at J, with 10 bases between. CDR3 sequence (DNA): TGTGCCAGCAGTTTTTCTCCACGAGGGGAGCTGTTTTTT. Translated, it gives CASSFSPRGELFF.

In this sample, this clonotype turned up many times. The chain has TRBV19 and TRBJ1-2; the D gene is possibly TRBD1 (5 bases). V lost 1 base and J lost 6, with 9 bases in between. The CDR3 runs 13 residues. Germline V gives CDR1 LNHDA, CDR2 SQIVND (reference sequence). CDR3: CASSIGGIDGYTF. The DNA for the CDR3 is TGTGCCAGTAGTATAGGGGGGATCGATGGCTACACCTTC.